Listed here are 27 T cell receptor beta chains from one sample, sequenced in a study of CD8+ T cells in alopecia areata. Reverse transcription of extracted RNA yielded cDNA, which provided the sequencing template. Only in-frame clones appear in the TCRdb table, and some are missing; sequencing was by immunoSEQ multiplex PCR. This sample yields about 200,000 clones, of which 50% to 60% are seen a single time; over 0.4% belongs to the top ten. Source: CD4+ T cells sorted from blood, taken at week 0. The receptors stem from a human donor with alopecia areata.

This clone was counted once. The genes are TRBV6-5 and TRBJ2-7, with D maybe TRBD2 (5 bases). V shed 1 base and J shed 2 bases, with 6 bases lying between them. Per germline, CDR1 MNHEY and CDR2 SVGAGI. The CDR3 is 13 residues long. CDR3 in DNA: TGTGCCAGCAGTTACTTCGGGACCTACGAGCAGTACTTC. As protein: CASSYFGTYEQYF.

The chain recombines TRBV29-1 with TRBJ2-2, with D possibly TRBD1 on 5 matching bases. Germline-derived CDR1 and CDR2 are SQVTM and ANQGSEA. Trimming cost V 7 bases and J 9 bases, with 15 bases left between them. The CDR3 has 12 amino acids. The CDR3 DNA follows: TGCAGCGCCAGGGTTAATTACAGGGAGCTGTTTTTT. Translating it yields CSARVNYRELFF.

V gene TRBV19 combines with J gene TRBJ2-3; D might be TRBD1 or TRBD2, each matching 5 bases. CDR1 and CDR2 from the germline V gene are LNHDA and SQIVND (reference sequence). Trimming stripped 5 bases from V and 2 bases from J, with 11 bases between. This CDR3 region has 14 residues. The CDR3 is CASSPGRNTDTQYF. CDR3 nucleotide sequence: TGTGCCAGTAGTCCGGGACGGAACACAGATACGCAGTATTTT.

The rearrangement links TRBV7-3 to TRBJ1-2, with 7 bases lining up with TRBD1. CDR1 is SGHTA and CDR2 is FQGTGA in the germline V gene. V was clipped by 0 bases and J by 2 bases; unmatched bases: 3. CDR3 length: 15 residues. CDR3 protein: CASSLTAQGNYGYTF. The DNA for the CDR3 is TGTGCCAGCAGCTTAACGGCACAGGGGAACTATGGCTACACCTTC.

The J gene is TRBJ2-5, the V gene TRBV23-1; D uncertain. TRBV23-1 is marked as an open reading frame, function uncertain. Trimming removed 9 bases at V and 2 bases at J, with 4 bases between. The CDR3 has 10 amino acids. This CDR3 is CASPQETQYF. The CDR3 nucleotides are TGCGCCAGTCCTCAAGAGACCCAGTACTTC.

This chain links TRBV7-6 with TRBJ2-5; D is ambiguous. Trimming took 6 bases from V and 5 from J, leaving 7 bases between them. The CDR3 has 11 residues. The germline CDR1 and CDR2 sequences are SGHVS and FNYEAQ. The CDR3 DNA reads as TGTGCCAGCAGGTTGGGGGAGACCCAGTACTTC. This sequence encodes CASRLGETQYF. The full variable domain, with the rest looked up from reference TRBV7-6 and TRBJ2-5, is GAGVSQSPRYKVTKRGQDVALRCDPISGHVSLYWYRQALGQGPEFLTYFNYEAQQDKSGLPNDRFSAERPEGSISTLTIQRTEQRDSAMYRCASRLGETQYFGPGTRLLVL.

The sample holds a few counts of this clone. V is TRBV9 and J is TRBJ2-6, with a weak D call TRBD1 (6 bases). The germline V gene has CDR1 SGDLS and CDR2 YYNGEE. The CDR3 runs to 15 residues. V lost 2 bases and J 3 bases, leaving 9 bases between the germline ends. The CDR3 sequence: CASSVQGHGANVLTF. The DNA of the CDR3 is TGTGCCAGCAGCGTCCAGGGGCATGGGGCCAACGTCCTGACTTTC.

The chain carries TRBV27 and TRBJ1-2; D is undetermined. Germline-derived CDR1 and CDR2 are MNHEY and SMNVEV (reference sequence). V was shortened by 5 bases and J by 2 bases, with 9 bases between the two germline ends. The CDR3 is 13 residues long. CDR3 sequence (DNA): TGTGCCAGCAGTCCCCAGGCGAACTATGGCTACACCTTC. Protein: CASSPQANYGYTF.

The chain is built from TRBV7-2 and TRBJ2-7; D is undetermined. Germline loops: CDR1 SGHTA, CDR2 FQGNSA. V lost 3 bases, J lost 1 base, and 13 bases lay in between. This CDR3 spans 15 amino acids. CDR3 region: CASSFLLGKSYEQYF. In nucleotides, the CDR3 is TGTGCCAGCAGCTTCCTTCTGGGAAAGTCCTACGAGCAGTACTTC.

The chain couples TRBV2 to TRBJ2-1; TRBD2 matches 8 bases. The J segment lost 6 bases and the V segment lost 4 bases, leaving 5 bases of the junction unmatched. CDR3 length equals 14 residues. Germline-derived CDR1 and CDR2 are SNHLY and FYNNEI. CDR3 residues: CASSAGGPGNEQFF. The CDR3 bases are TGTGCCAGCAGTGCGGGGGGGCCCGGCAATGAGCAGTTCTTC.

V and J are TRBV29-1 and TRBJ2-3; 8 nucleotides match TRBD1. Germline CDR1 is SQVTM and CDR2 is ANQGSEA. Germline trimming cut 7 bases from V and 1 base from J; bases unmatched to any gene: 4. This CDR3 contains 13 residues. The CDR3 reads CSAGGSGTDTQYF. The CDR3 bases are TGCAGCGCAGGGGGCAGTGGCACAGATACGCAGTATTTT.

The chain recombines TRBV29-1 with TRBJ1-2; the D is unclear. In germline, CDR1 is SQVTM, CDR2 ANQGSEA. V lost 0 bases, J lost 0 bases, and 5 bases lay in between. The CDR3 covers 13 residues. Here the CDR3 DNA reads TGCAGCGTTGAAGATCTAGCTAACTATGGCTACACCTTC. Translated, it gives CSVEDLANYGYTF.

The rearrangement joins TRBV20-1 to TRBJ2-5, with no clear D. Germline-derived CDR1 and CDR2 are DFQATT and SNEGSKA (reference sequence). With 3 bases removed from V and 6 bases from J, the gap between germline ends came to 8 bases. This CDR3 region has 11 residues. DNA of the CDR3: TGCAGTGCTAGGGGGAAGCAGACCCAGTACTTC. Translation: CSARGKQTQYF.

V usage is TRBV29-1 and J usage is TRBJ2-7; the match to TRBD2 covers 14 bases. In germline, CDR1 is SQVTM, CDR2 ANQGSEA. CDR3 length equals 15 residues. Unmatched junction bases numbered 8, after V lost 6 bases and J lost 4 bases. CDR3: CSVGLGTSGSYEQYF. The CDR3 DNA follows: TGCAGCGTAGGACTCGGGACTAGCGGGAGTTACGAGCAGTACTTC.

V and J are TRBV6-5 and TRBJ1-3; D not certain. V lost 5 bases to trimming and J lost 0 bases, with 5 bases between them. The V gene's germline CDR1 is MNHEY and CDR2 SVGAGI. The CDR3 consists of 13 residues. DNA of the CDR3: TGTGCCAGCAGTCGAATCTCTGGAAACACCATATATTTT. Translated: CASSRISGNTIYF.

The V call is TRBV6-5, the J call TRBJ2-7; D may be TRBD2 (6 bases). Germline CDR1 MNHEY, CDR2 SVGAGI. Trimming took 8 bases from V and 4 from J, leaving 21 bases between them. This CDR3 is built from 15 residues. The CDR3 coding sequence is TGTGCCAGCGGGGTCAAGGTTAGCGGACCATACGAGCAGTACTTC. Translation: CASGVKVSGPYEQYF.

The rearrangement uses TRBV27 and TRBJ1-1; D possibly corresponds to TRBD1 (6 bases). The germline CDR1 and CDR2 sequences are MNHEY and SMNVEV (reference sequence). V was pared by 5 bases and J by 1 base, with 8 bases between. The CDR3 is made up of 13 amino acids. The CDR3 loop is CASSATGNTEAFF. The CDR3 DNA reads as TGTGCCAGCAGTGCGACAGGGAACACTGAAGCTTTCTTT.

The chain couples TRBV2 to TRBJ2-4; 7 nucleotides line up with TRBD2. Per the germline V gene, CDR1 is SNHLY and CDR2 is FYNNEI. V shed 7 bases and J 10 bases; nucleotides not matched to a gene: 7. The CDR3 has 12 residues. The CDR3 here is CASKWDGGIQYF. CDR3 DNA: TGTGCCAGCAAGTGGGACGGGGGGATTCAGTACTTC.

The chain combines TRBV5-1 with TRBJ1-2; a possible D gene is TRBD1 (6 bases). V lost 0 bases to trimming and J lost 9 bases, with 15 bases between them. CDR3 length: 14 amino acids. Germline CDR1 and CDR2: SGHRS and YFSETQ. The CDR3, as DNA: TGCGCCAGCAGCTTGGGGGACATGGGTTCGAGCTACACCTTC. Its protein is CASSLGDMGSSYTF.

V gene TRBV6-5 combines with J gene TRBJ1-5; a weak D match, TRBD1 (5 bases). This CDR3 region has 13 residues. V was clipped by 7 bases and J by 3 bases, with 10 bases between them. CDR1 and CDR2 from the germline V gene are MNHEY and SVGAGI. The CDR3 DNA follows: TGTGCCAGCACTCGGGACCTCAATCAGCCCCAGCATTTT. Its protein is CASTRDLNQPQHF.

There are a few counts of this clone. V usage is TRBV27 and J usage is TRBJ2-1; 12 bases match TRBD1. The CDR3 is 15 amino acids. V lost 7 bases, J lost 10 bases, and 11 bases stayed unmatched. Looked up from germline, CDR1 is MNHEY and CDR2 is SMNVEV (reference sequence). DNA of the CDR3: TGTGCCAGCAAGAGGGGACAGGGGGCGCCTCAGGAGCAGTTCTTC. Its translation: CASKRGQGAPQEQFF.

The chain links TRBV6-1 to TRBJ2-2, with 7 bases fitting TRBD1. Germline V gene sequence: CDR1 MNHNS, CDR2 SASEGT. CDR3 length equals 13 residues. With V trimmed by 8 bases and J by 7 bases, 7 bases remained unmatched. The DNA of the CDR3 is TGTGCCAGCGGGACAGTTTACGTCGGGGAGCTGTTTTTT. This sequence encodes CASGTVYVGELFF.

This chain connects TRBV7-8 to TRBJ1-1; D call uncertain. V lost 7 bases and J lost 5, with 8 bases in between. The CDR3 consists of 11 residues. Per the germline V gene, CDR1 is SGHVS and CDR2 is FQNEAQ. CDR3 sequence (DNA): TGTGCCAGCAAACGGGATACTGAAGCTTTCTTT. Translation: CASKRDTEAFF.

About this clone: A read error may be the cause here, since a much bigger clone is one base away. Distinct nucleotide sequences in the sample also encode this CDR3. The genes are TRBV6-5 and TRBJ1-1; D might be TRBD1 (5 bases). Germline-derived CDR1 and CDR2 are MNHEY and SVGAGI. Trimming pared 2 bases from V and 4 bases from J, leaving 5 bases between. This CDR3 has 12 amino acids. CDR3 DNA sequence: TGTGCCAGCAGTTACGGGGGCACTGAAGCTTTCTTT. It translates to CASSYGGTEAFF.

The chain uses TRBV9 and TRBJ2-7; 9 nucleotides align to TRBD1. Per the germline V gene, CDR1 is SGDLS and CDR2 is YYNGEE. V gave up 5 bases and J gave up 1 base; unmatched junction bases: 7. CDR3 length equals 15 residues. DNA for the CDR3: TGTGCCAGCAGTGCCGGGACAGGGATTTCCTACGAGCAGTACTTC. It codes for CASSAGTGISYEQYF.

This clone has just a few counts. The genes are TRBV19 and TRBJ2-6; a weak D match, TRBD1 (5 bases). V lost 0 bases and J 0 bases, leaving 9 bases between the germline ends. This CDR3 comprises 17 residues. Germline loops: CDR1 LNHDA, CDR2 SQIVND (reference sequence). CDR3 sequence: CASSIDDRPSGANVLTF. The CDR3 coding sequence is TGTGCCAGTAGTATAGATGACAGACCCTCTGGGGCCAACGTCCTGACTTTC.

The V and J genes are TRBV30 and TRBJ1-1; perhaps TRBD1 as D (5 bases). There are 14 residues in the CDR3. Per germline, CDR1 GTSNPN and CDR2 SVGIG (reference sequence). V dropped 3 bases and J dropped 6 bases, with 17 bases sitting between them. The chain's CDR3 is CAWSAMGQPAEAFF. The CDR3 DNA reads as TGTGCCTGGAGCGCAATGGGGCAGCCGGCTGAAGCTTTCTTT. Drawing the rest from reference TRBV30 and TRBJ1-1, the complete variable domain is SQTIHQWPATLVQPVGSPLSLECTVEGTSNPNLYWYRQAAGRGLQLLFYSVGIGQISSEVPQNLSASRPQDRQFILSSKKLLLSDSGFYLCAWSAMGQPAEAFFGQGTRLTVV.